This T cell receptor beta chain was identified during a study of T cell responses to AZD1222 COVID-19 vaccine. Repertoires were generated with immunoSEQ multiplex PCR, while TCRdb's copy carries only in-frame clones and drops some. The data show approximately 110,000 clones, about 85% seen once. Germline V gene lookup returns CDR1 ENHRY and CDR2 SYGVKD. With V trimmed by 5 bases and J by 7 bases, 6 bases remained unmatched. CDR3 size: 14 residues. This sequence originates from an adult who received the AZD1222 COVID-19 vaccine. This specimen was peripheral blood, taken 28 days after the second AZD1222 dose. The V gene is TRBV10-3, the J gene TRBJ2-1; the match to TRBD1 covers 9 bases. The DNA for the CDR3 is TGTGCCATCAGTAATATACAGGGGGCAAATGAGCAGTTCTTC. Translated: CAISNIQGANEQFF.